This T cell receptor (beta chain) was identified in a study of shared clonotypes between healthy human individuals. Overall study findings and caveats: Few donors restricted represented genetic and exposure-history diversity.

In its sample, this clone was seen a few times. The target antigen is unknown. The repertoire was sequenced with immunoSEQ multiplex PCR; TCRdb's copy has only in-frame clones and lacks some. The data show about a million clones, with roughly 80% seen just once and about 1.4% held by the top ten. V was pared by 4 bases and J by 1 base, with 17 bases between. Germline values: CDR1 SGHDT, CDR2 YYEEEE. This CDR3 has 16 residues. Those who donated, Caucasian adults without exception, all lived in Nashville, Tennessee. Sample: memory CD4+ T cells sorted from blood. Noted subset: CD45RA-negative fraction. V is TRBV5-6 and J is TRBJ1-2; TRBD1 is a possible D gene (6 bases). The clonotype was recovered from a man aged 18 to 30 in good health. The CDR3 here is CASSPLGGPLNYGYTF. CDR3 coding DNA: TGTGCCAGCAGCCCCTTAGGGGGGCCTCTTAACTATGGCTACACCTTC. Looking up the rest from reference TRBV5-6 and TRBJ1-2 gives the full variable domain: DAGVTQSPTHLIKTRGQQVTLRCSPKSGHDTVSWYQQALGQGPQFIFQYYEEEERQRGNFPDRFSGHQFPNYSSELNVNALLLGDSALYLCASSPLGGPLNYGYTFGSGTRLTVV.